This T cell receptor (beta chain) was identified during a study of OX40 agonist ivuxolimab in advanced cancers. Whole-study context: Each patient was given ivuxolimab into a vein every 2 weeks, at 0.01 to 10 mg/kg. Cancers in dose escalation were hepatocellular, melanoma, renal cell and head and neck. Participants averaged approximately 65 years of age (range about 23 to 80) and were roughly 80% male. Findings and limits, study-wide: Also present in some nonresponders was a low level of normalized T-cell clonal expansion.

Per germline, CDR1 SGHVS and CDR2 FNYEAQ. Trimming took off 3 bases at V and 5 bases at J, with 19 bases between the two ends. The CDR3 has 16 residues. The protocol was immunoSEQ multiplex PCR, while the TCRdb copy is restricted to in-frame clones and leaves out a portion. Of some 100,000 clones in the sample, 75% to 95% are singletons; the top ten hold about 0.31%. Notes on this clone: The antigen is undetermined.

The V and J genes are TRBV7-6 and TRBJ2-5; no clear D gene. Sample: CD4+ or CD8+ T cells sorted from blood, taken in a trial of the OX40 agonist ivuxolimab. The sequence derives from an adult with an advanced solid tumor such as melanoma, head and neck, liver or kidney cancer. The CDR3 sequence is CASSLGIGGAGETQYF. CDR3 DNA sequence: TGTGCCAGCAGCTTGGGGATTGGTGGCGCTGGTGAGACCCAGTACTTC.